This T cell receptor (beta chain) was obtained from a study of blood T cell repertoires in COVID-19. Across the study: Samples taken during acute and convalescent COVID-19 were collected in the United States, Italy and Spain. PBMCs, B-cell-depleted T cells, or T cells were the source of the cDNA or gDNA that made up the material.

Libraries were prepared by immunoSEQ multiplex PCR; TCRdb keeps only in-frame clonotypes and omits some of them. This table holds 62,000 or so clones, 80% to 90% found once. Germline-derived CDR1 and CDR2 are MNHEY and SMNVEV (reference sequence). V trimming: 7 bases; J trimming: 1 base; junction bases outside the gene matches: 4. The CDR3 is 13 amino acids. Sequenced material: peripheral blood. The sequence was obtained from a woman between 55 and 75 years old with acute or convalescent COVID-19. This rearrangement joins TRBV27 to TRBJ2-7, with 7 bases fitting TRBD1. The CDR3 reads CASKTGSSYEQYF. The CDR3 DNA is TGTGCCAGCAAGACAGGGAGTTCCTACGAGCAGTACTTC.